This TCR beta chain was captured by sequencing in a study of CD8 T cells in ankylosing spondylitis. Findings and caveats of the study: CD8+ by phenotype, disease-linked clones were relatively rare in peripheral blood. Earlier literature documents some of the motif variants in reactive arthritis synovial fluid and blood. Ankylosing spondylitis blood seemed to carry a telltale TCR beta motif made of several highly homologous variants. Clones linked to disease were reported to show significant enrichment in matched ankylosing spondylitis synovial fluid.

This clonotype was observed a handful of times. Its antigen remains unidentified. Library preparation for TCR beta used quantitative 5'-RACE with molecular barcodes. TCRdb itself ran the 5' RACE reads through MiXCR, one entry per CDR3 protein. This sample carries fewer than 650,000 distinct CDR3 sequences, about 12% of them seen once, and the ten largest clones take approximately 7%. Sequenced input: blood, either unsorted or a sorted T cell fraction (not recorded which). This TCR was recovered from a male donor with ankylosing spondylitis.

The CDR3 DNA follows: TGCGCCAGCAGCTTGGGGACTAGCGAGTGGGGAGATACGCAGTATTTT. Translating gives CASSLGTSEWGDTQYF. V is TRBV5-1 and J is TRBJ2-3; 9 nucleotides line up with TRBD2. Germline assignment: CDR1 SGHRS and CDR2 YFSETQ. This CDR3 is built from 16 residues. V lost 0 bases to trimming and J lost 5 bases; unmatched junction nucleotides: 7.